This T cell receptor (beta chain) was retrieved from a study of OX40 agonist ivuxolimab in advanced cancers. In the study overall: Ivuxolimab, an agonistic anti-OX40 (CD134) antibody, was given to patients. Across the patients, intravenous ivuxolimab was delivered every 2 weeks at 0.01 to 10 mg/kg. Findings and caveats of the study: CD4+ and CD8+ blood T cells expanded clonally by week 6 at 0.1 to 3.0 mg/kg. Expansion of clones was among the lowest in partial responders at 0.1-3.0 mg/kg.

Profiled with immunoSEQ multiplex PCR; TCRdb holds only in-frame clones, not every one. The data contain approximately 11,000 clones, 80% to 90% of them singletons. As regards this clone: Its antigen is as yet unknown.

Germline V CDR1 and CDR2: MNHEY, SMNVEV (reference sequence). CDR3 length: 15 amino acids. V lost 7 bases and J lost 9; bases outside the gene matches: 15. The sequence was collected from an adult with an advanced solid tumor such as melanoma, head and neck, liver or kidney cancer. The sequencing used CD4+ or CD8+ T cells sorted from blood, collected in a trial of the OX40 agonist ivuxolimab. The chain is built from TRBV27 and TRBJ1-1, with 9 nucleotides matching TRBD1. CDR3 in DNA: TGTGCCAGCAAACCAAAACAGGGGGCAAATCGGAAAGCTTTCTTT. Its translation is CASKPKQGANRKAFF.